The rows below give T cell receptor beta chains drawn from one sample of a study of cytomegalovirus exposure and HLA in healthy donors. Only in-frame clones appear in the TCRdb table, and some are missing; sequencing was by immunoSEQ multiplex PCR. This listing includes over 100,000 clones. The specimen sequenced was PBMCs. These TCRs come from a man aged 18 to 29 in good health and CMV-seronegative. Each CDR3 is given with its conserved first and last residue. D genes are given only for firm matches.

CASIPGDGTYNEQFF,TGTGCCAGCATCCCGGGGGACGGAACCTACAATGAGCAGTTCTTC,.,TRBJ2-1,TRBV11-3
CASSPGVYQPQHF,TGTGCCAGCAGTCCAGGGGTCTATCAGCCCCAGCATTTT,.,TRBJ1-5,TRBV7-2
CASSYRGLDNEQFF,TGTGCCAGCAGCTACAGGGGGTTGGACAATGAGCAGTTCTTC,TRBD1,TRBJ2-1,TRBV6-1
CASSEGLAGPETQYF,TGTGCCAGCTCAGAGGGACTAGCGGGACCGGAGACCCAGTACTTC,TRBD2,TRBJ2-5,TRBV18
CASSLGGRAETQYF,TGTGCCAGCAGCTTGGGAGGCAGGGCAGAGACCCAGTACTTC,.,TRBJ2-5,TRBV5-6
CASSPGATNEKLFF,TGTGCCAGTAGCCCAGGGGCAACTAATGAAAAACTGTTTTTT,.,TRBJ1-4,TRBV19
CASSQGGPGLRGVGTQYF,TGTGCCAGCAGCCAAGGCGGGCCGGGACTTAGGGGAGTTGGTACGCAGTATTTT,.,TRBJ2-3,TRBV14
CASRSSGGTSGEKLFF,TGTGCCAGCAGATCTAGCGGGGGAACCAGCGGGGAAAAACTGTTTTTT,.,TRBJ1-4,TRBV7-8
CASSLGDRGYEQYF,TGTGCCAGCAGCTTAGGTGACAGGGGATACGAGCAGTACTTC,TRBD1,TRBJ2-7,TRBV7-8
CASSESEYYEQYF,TGTGCCAGCAGTGAAAGCGAGTATTACGAGCAGTACTTC,.,TRBJ2-7,TRBV2
CASSPLTGTGLNQPQHF,TGTGCCAGCAGTCCCTTGACCGGGACAGGGCTTAATCAGCCCCAGCATTTT,TRBD1,TRBJ1-5,TRBV27
CASSNGNEQFF,TGTGCCAGCTCAAACGGTAATGAGCAGTTCTTC,.,TRBJ2-1,TRBV18
CASSLRLDRYNEQFF,TGTGCCAGCAGCTTGCGGCTAGATCGTTACAATGAGCAGTTCTTC,.,TRBJ2-1,TRBV5-6
CASTAENTGELFF,TGTGCCAGCACGGCGGAGAACACCGGGGAGCTGTTTTTT,.,TRBJ2-2,TRBV11-3
CATKRGLNGNQPQHF,TGTGCCACTAAGAGGGGGCTGAACGGAAATCAGCCCCAGCATTTT,TRBD1,TRBJ1-5,TRBV6-1
CASSALGLAGDTDTQYF,TGTGCCAGCAGCGCCTTGGGGCTAGCGGGGGACACAGATACGCAGTATTTT,TRBD2,TRBJ2-3,TRBV5-6
CARRTASGNTIYF,TGTGCCAGAAGGACAGCCTCTGGAAACACCATATATTTT,.,TRBJ1-3,TRBV2
CASSIEQGSSQPQHF,TGTGCCAGTAGTATAGAACAGGGGTCTAGTCAGCCCCAGCATTTT,TRBD1,TRBJ1-5,TRBV19
CASGRTGGNTEAFF,TGTGCCAGCGGCCGGACAGGGGGAAACACTGAAGCTTTCTTT,TRBD1,TRBJ1-1,TRBV27
CASRGGNTEAFF,TGTGCCTCCCGCGGTGGGAACACTGAAGCTTTCTTT,.,TRBJ1-1,TRBV19
CASSSRDRGYNEQFF,TGTGCCAGCAGCTCCCGGGACAGGGGATACAATGAGCAGTTCTTC,TRBD1,TRBJ2-1,TRBV13
CASSLRGYTEAFF,TGTGCCAGCAGTTTAAGGGGCTACACTGAAGCTTTCTTT,.,TRBJ1-1,TRBV28
CASSQLASGDGNEQFF,TGTGCCAGCAGCCAACTAGCGTCAGGGGATGGCAATGAGCAGTTCTTC,.,TRBJ2-1,TRBV5-4
CSVRRRLADNEQFF,TGCAGCGTCCGTCGGAGACTAGCGGACAATGAGCAGTTCTTC,TRBD2,TRBJ2-1,TRBV29-1
CASSSPTRLNTGELFF,TGTGCCAGCAGTTCCCCGACTAGACTGAACACCGGGGAGCTGTTTTTT,.,TRBJ2-2,TRBV27
CASSARGGRLGGELFF,TGTGCCAGCAGTGCGCGCGGGGGGAGGCTCGGCGGGGAGCTGTTTTTT,TRBD2,TRBJ2-2,TRBV25-1
CASSVALAGGYEQYF,TGCGCCAGCAGCGTGGCCCTAGCGGGAGGCTACGAGCAGTACTTC,TRBD2,TRBJ2-7,TRBV5-1
CASSMGQATNEKLFF,TGTGCCAGCAGCATGGGACAGGCAACTAATGAAAAACTGTTTTTT,TRBD1,TRBJ1-4,TRBV7-2
CASSTGGKSQPQHF,TGTGCCAGCAGTACAGGGGGGAAAAGTCAGCCCCAGCATTTT,TRBD1,TRBJ1-5,TRBV28
CASSFNSGGVSDTQYF,TGTGCCAGCAGCTTTAATAGCGGGGGGGTTTCAGATACGCAGTATTTT,TRBD2,TRBJ2-3,TRBV11-3
CASSPPLGGPNEQYF,TGTGCCAGCAGCCCCCCCCTGGGCGGGCCCAACGAGCAGTACTTC,.,TRBJ2-7,TRBV5-4
CASSPRVGNTIYF,TGCGCCAGCAGCCCTCGGGTTGGAAACACCATATATTTT,.,TRBJ1-3,TRBV5-1
CASSFLVASGGLRETQYF,TGTGCCAGCAGCTTTCTTGTAGCGTCAGGGGGCTTGAGGGAGACCCAGTACTTC,TRBD1,TRBJ2-5,TRBV5-8
CASSERLAGVGKQYF,TGTGCCAGCAGTGAAAGACTAGCGGGAGTCGGAAAGCAGTACTTC,TRBD2,TRBJ2-7,TRBV2
CASSQEAPGVGNEQYF,TGCGCCAGCAGCCAAGAGGCACCGGGAGTAGGGAACGAGCAGTACTTC,.,TRBJ2-7,TRBV4-1